This is a list of T cell receptor beta chains from one sample in a study of blood T cell repertoires in COVID-19. Sequencing used immunoSEQ multiplex PCR; TCRdb keeps in-frame clones, though not all of them. The sample consists of fewer than 150,000 clones, around 87% of them appearing once. Specimen: peripheral blood. The origin of the receptors is a human donor in a cohort sampled during active COVID-19. The CDR3 runs from the conserved cysteine through the conserved F or W. Fields, in order: J gene, D gene, clone size, V gene, CDR3 protein, CDR3 DNA. D genes are given only for firm matches. Not every row has a clone size; where given, it reads once, few, many or a size class.

>TRBJ1-1|-|-|TRBV5-1
CASHLQGNTEAFF
TGCGCCAGCCACTTACAGGGAAACACTGAAGCTTTCTTT
>TRBJ2-1|TRBD2|-|TRBV19
CASRTSGQGYEQFF
TGTGCCAGTCGAACTAGCGGCCAGGGGTATGAGCAGTTCTTC
>TRBJ2-3|TRBD2|-|TRBV6-1
CASSGTSGVRDTDTQYF
TGTGCCAGCAGTGGGACTAGCGGGGTCCGTGACACAGATACGCAGTATTTT
>TRBJ2-5|TRBD1|-|TRBV2
CASIGTAIGQETQYF
TGTGCCAGCATCGGGACAGCCATCGGCCAAGAGACCCAGTACTTC
>TRBJ1-1|-|-|TRBV6-6
CASSGEDRRTTEAFF
TGTGCCAGCAGTGGGGAGGACCGTCGAACGACTGAAGCTTTCTTT
>TRBJ2-3|-|-|TRBV10-3
CAISERGTRSDTQYF
TGTGCCATCAGTGAAAGAGGAACTAGGTCAGATACGCAGTATTTT
>TRBJ1-5|-|-|TRBV21-1
CASSKKEVWQGASDQPQHF
TGTGCCAGCAGCAAAAAGGAGGTATGGCAGGGGGCATCGGATCAGCCCCAGCATTTT
>TRBJ2-1|TRBD1|-|TRBV7-8
CASSDRDYNEQFF
TGTGCCAGCAGCGACAGGGACTACAATGAGCAGTTCTTC
>TRBJ2-1|-|-|TRBV12-1
CASSFHASGGQSPLGGGREQFF
TGTGCCAGCAGCTTTCACGCTAGCGGGGGGCAATCTCCCCTTGGCGGGGGAAGAGAGCAGTTCTTC
>TRBJ1-6|-|once|TRBV27
CASSFGVWAHNSPLHF
TGTGCCAGCAGTTTCGGGGTTTGGGCGCATAATTCACCCCTCCACTTT
>TRBJ1-2|TRBD1|many|TRBV3-1/TRBV3-2
CASSPGTAFYGYTF
TGTGCCAGCAGCCCCGGGACAGCATTTTATGGCTACACCTTC
>TRBJ2-7|TRBD2|-|TRBV25-1
CASSASGLSYEQYF
TGTGCCAGCAGCGCTAGCGGACTCTCCTACGAGCAGTACTTC
>TRBJ2-5|-|few|TRBV28
CASSSSSVETQYF
TGTGCCAGCAGTTCCTCTAGCGTAGAGACCCAGTACTTC
>TRBJ1-2|-|-|TRBV7-3
CASSPGSGGEGYTF
TGTGCCAGCAGCCCCGGATCAGGAGGGGAAGGCTACACCTTC
>TRBJ2-1|-|-|TRBV3-1/TRBV3-2
CASSFRGEQFF
TGTGCCAGCAGCTTCCGCGGCGAGCAGTTCTTC
>TRBJ1-5|-|few|TRBV12-3/TRBV12-4
CASSLNRNQPQHF
TGTGCCAGCAGTTTAAATCGTAATCAGCCCCAGCATTTT
>TRBJ2-2|TRBD2|-|TRBV11-3
CASSRGLAGAGELFF
TGTGCCAGCAGCCGAGGACTAGCGGGCGCCGGGGAGCTGTTTTTT
>TRBJ1-6|-|few|TRBV30
CAWSVMDSRYSPLHF
TGTGCCTGGAGTGTAATGGACAGTCGATATTCACCCCTCCACTTT
>TRBJ1-4|-|-|TRBV6-5
CASSSNRVREKLFF
TGTGCCAGCAGTTCGAACAGGGTTCGGGAAAAACTGTTTTTT
>TRBJ2-6|TRBD2|-|TRBV11-3
CASSPGGGGNVLTF
TGTGCCAGCAGCCCCGGTGGGGGGGGCAACGTCCTGACTTTC
>TRBJ2-1|TRBD1|-|TRBV15
CATSSWDRSYNEQFF
TGTGCCACCAGCAGTTGGGACAGGTCCTACAATGAGCAGTTCTTC
>TRBJ1-1|TRBD1|-|TRBV2
CASGDTGQQNTEAFF
TGTGCCAGCGGAGATACGGGACAGCAAAACACTGAAGCTTTCTTT
>TRBJ1-5|-|once|TRBV21-1
CASSACKGFNQPQHF
TGTGCCAGCAGCGCATGTAAGGGGTTCAATCAGCCCCAGCATTTT
>TRBJ1-4|TRBD1|-|TRBV19
CASSFRQGSGATNEKLFF
TGTGCCAGTAGTTTTCGACAGGGTTCAGGGGCAACTAATGAAAAACTGTTTTTT
>TRBJ2-7|-|-|TRBV9
CASSAGPGALSYEQYF
TGTGCCAGCAGCGCGGGTCCTGGGGCGCTCTCCTACGAGCAGTACTTC
>TRBJ1-5|-|-|TRBV6-1
CASSEIGGQPQHF
TGTGCCAGCAGTGAGATCGGTGGTCAGCCCCAGCATTTT
>TRBJ2-7|-|-|TRBV6-5
CASQGASQWVQYF
TGTGCCAGCCAAGGAGCCTCTCAGTGGGTGCAGTACTTC